The entry that follows covers one T cell receptor (beta chain) sequence. Its antigen is unidentified. The CDR3 extends over 12 amino acids. Trimming took 7 bases from V and 1 from J, leaving 7 bases between them. Germline CDR1 and CDR2: SNHLY and FYNNEI. This specimen belongs to a study of vaccination effects on CD4 cells after COVID-19. Profiling relied on immunoSEQ multiplex PCR, and the TCRdb table lists in-frame clones only, not all of them. The sample shows roughly 68,000 clones, over 70% of them seen only once. ViraFEST expansion of antigen-specific CD4+ T cells with viral peptide pools preceded sequencing. Following culture for around 10 days, CD4+ T cells were isolated. The cohort was immunized with two doses of either the BNT162b2 or mRNA-1273 vaccine. Among the vaccine recipients, none had a prior SARS-CoV-2 infection, and nucleocapsid antibodies were negative.

The clonotype comes from a human donor who received a COVID-19 vaccine. V is TRBV2 and J is TRBJ1-1; D not certain. The specimen was CD4+ T cells from PBMCs cultured with HCoV-229E spike peptides, collected after COVID-19 vaccination. CDR3 sequence reads: CASTKSNTEAFF. CDR3 bases: TGTGCCAGCACGAAGTCGAACACTGAAGCTTTCTTT.